This TCR beta chain stems from a study of shared clonotypes between healthy human individuals. In the study overall: Every donor yielded three CD4 naive, three CD4 memory, two CD8 naive and one CD8 memory plate. Study outcomes and limitations: It was expected that sequencing depth would affect clonotype sharing among donors. Some clonotypes were shared by all four sorted-subset donors, while others were not shared. The non-shared ones had lower generation probabilities than the shared ones.

With respect to this clone: Its cognate antigen is unknown.

This table comes from immunoSEQ multiplex PCR, and its TCRdb copy is limited to in-frame clones, with some not included. The table records roughly 2,500,000 clones, roughly 93% of them present only once. CDR3 length: 15 amino acids. Looked up from germline, CDR1 is SGDLS and CDR2 is YYNGEE. V was trimmed by 2 bases and J by 0 bases, leaving 8 bases between them. The V gene is TRBV9, the J gene TRBJ1-4; D unclear. The specimen sequenced was naive CD4+ T cells from PBMCs. Specified subset: CD45RA+ positively selected. The origin of this receptor is a man aged 18 to 30 in good health. Some clones in this sample may be carry-over from other donors' samples. CDR3 nucleotides: TGTGCCAGCAGCGTCCTAGGTGCAACTAATGAAAAACTGTTTTTT. As protein: CASSVLGATNEKLFF. Filled out from reference TRBV9 and TRBJ1-4, the complete variable domain reads DSGVTQTPKHLITATGQRVTLRCSPRSGDLSVYWYQQSLDQGLQFLIQYYNGEERAKGNILERFSAQQFPDLHSELNLSSLELGDSALYFCASSVLGATNEKLFFGSGTQLSVL.